The T cell receptor beta chain under discussion was sequenced for a study of cytomegalovirus exposure and HLA in healthy donors. Vbeta (60) and Jbeta (13) primers were used in the PCR. The protocol was immunoSEQ multiplex PCR, while the TCRdb copy is restricted to in-frame clones and leaves out a portion. The table lists about 98,000 clones, about two thirds of them singletons. The CDR3 is made up of 16 amino acids. V shed 0 bases and J shed 1 base, with 12 bases lying between them. Germline CDR1 is MGHDK and CDR2 is SYGVNS. What was sequenced was PBMCs. This sequence joins TRBV25-1 and TRBJ2-5; TRBD2 might be the D (6 bases). This TCR was sampled from a man in his fifties in good health and CMV-seronegative. CDR3 region: CASSEYGGKSQETQYF. CDR3 DNA sequence: TGTGCCAGCAGTGAATATGGAGGGAAGTCCCAAGAGACCCAGTACTTC.